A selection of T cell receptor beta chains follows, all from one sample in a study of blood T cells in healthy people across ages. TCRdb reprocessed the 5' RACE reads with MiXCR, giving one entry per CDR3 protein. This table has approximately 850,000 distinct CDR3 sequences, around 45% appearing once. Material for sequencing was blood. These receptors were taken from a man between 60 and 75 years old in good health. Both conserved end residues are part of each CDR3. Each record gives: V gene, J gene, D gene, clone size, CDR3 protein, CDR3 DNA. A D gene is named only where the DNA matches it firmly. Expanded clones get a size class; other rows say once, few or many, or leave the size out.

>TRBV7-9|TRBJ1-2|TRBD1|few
CASSPTGAPFSGYTF
TGTGCCAGCAGCCCAACAGGGGCTCCATTTTCTGGCTACACCTTC
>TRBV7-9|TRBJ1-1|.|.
CASSQKQGNTEAFF
TGTGCCAGCAGTCAAAAACAGGGGAACACTGAAGCTTTCTTT
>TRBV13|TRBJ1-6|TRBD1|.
CASSLGGQVYNSPLHF
TGTGCCAGCAGCTTAGGCGGACAGGTTTATAATTCACCCCTCCACTTT
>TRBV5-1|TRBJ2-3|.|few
CASRVQGYDTDTQYF
TGCGCCAGCAGGGTCCAGGGCTACGACACAGATACGCAGTATTTT
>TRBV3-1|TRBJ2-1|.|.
CASSHIAVSSYNEQFF
TGTGCCAGCAGCCATATAGCGGTGAGCTCCTACAATGAGCAGTTCTTC
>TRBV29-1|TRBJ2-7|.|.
CGVEIPGRYYEQYF
TGCGGCGTTGAAATTCCGGGACGGTACTACGAGCAGTACTTC
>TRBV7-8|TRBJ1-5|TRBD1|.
CASSTDRGLFQPQHF
TGTGCCAGCAGCACCGACAGGGGTTTGTTTCAGCCCCAGCATTTT
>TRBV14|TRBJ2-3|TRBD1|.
CASSQDFGTVADTQYF
TGTGCCAGCAGCCAAGATTTTGGGACAGTCGCAGATACGCAGTATTTT
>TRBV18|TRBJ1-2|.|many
CASSPPGYGYTF
TGTGCCAGCTCACCACCTGGCTATGGCTACACCTTC
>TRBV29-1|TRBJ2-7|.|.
CSVADSSYPEQYF
TGCAGCGTTGCGGACAGTTCCTACCCCGAGCAGTACTTC
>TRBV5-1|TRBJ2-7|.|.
CASSYGSHNEQYF
TGCGCCAGCAGCTACGGGTCTCACAATGAGCAGTACTTC
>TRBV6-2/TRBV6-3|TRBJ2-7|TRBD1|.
CASSYWDRDLYYEQYF
TGTGCCAGCAGTTACTGGGACAGGGATTTATACTACGAGCAGTACTTC
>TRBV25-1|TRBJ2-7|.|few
CASSEPDRSYEQYF
TGTGCCAGCAGTGAACCTGACAGGTCCTACGAGCAGTACTTC
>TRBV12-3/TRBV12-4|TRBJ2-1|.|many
CASSTGQRGNYNEQFF
TGTGCCAGCAGCACTGGACAGAGGGGGAACTACAATGAGCAGTTCTTC
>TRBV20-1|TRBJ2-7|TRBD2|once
CSATTSGGIESQYF
TGCAGTGCTACAACTAGCGGGGGGATAGAGTCCCAGTACTTC
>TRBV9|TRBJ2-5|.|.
CASSASSLETQYF
TGTGCCAGCAGCGCCAGTTCGCTAGAGACCCAGTACTTC
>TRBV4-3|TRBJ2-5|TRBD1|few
CASSQVRGQGSYF
TGCGCCAGCAGCCAAGTCAGGGGGCAGGGATCGTACTTC
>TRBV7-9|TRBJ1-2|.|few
CASSKQENYGYTF
TGTGCCAGCAGCAAACAGGAGAACTATGGCTACACCTTC
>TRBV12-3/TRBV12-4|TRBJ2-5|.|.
CASSLFPETQYF
TGTGCCAGCAGTTTATTCCCAGAGACCCAGTACTTC
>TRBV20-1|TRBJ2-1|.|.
CSANRGTQQFF
TGCAGTGCAAATCGTGGGACACAGCAGTTCTTC
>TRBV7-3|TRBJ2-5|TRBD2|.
CASSLGLAGARYQETQYF
TGTGCCAGCAGCCTGGGGCTAGCGGGGGCCCGGTACCAAGAGACCCAGTACTTC
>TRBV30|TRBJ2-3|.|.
CAWSDSDTQYF
TGTGCCTGGAGTGACTCAGATACGCAGTATTTT
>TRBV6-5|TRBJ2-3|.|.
CASSPTPGPLRYTQYF
TGTGCCAGCAGCCCCACCCCGGGGCCACTTCGCTATACGCAGTATTTT
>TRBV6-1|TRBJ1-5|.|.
CASSLTQGNQPQHF
TGTGCCAGCAGCCTGACCCAGGGTAATCAGCCCCAGCATTTT
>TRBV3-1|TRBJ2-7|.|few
CASSLRDWGDGEQYF
TGTGCCAGCAGCCTTCGGGACTGGGGTGACGGCGAGCAGTACTTC
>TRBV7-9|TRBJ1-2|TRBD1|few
CASSLGQGVNYGYTF
TGTGCCAGCAGCTTAGGCCAGGGGGTTAACTATGGCTACACCTTC
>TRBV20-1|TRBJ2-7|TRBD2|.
CSARDGRGSSYEQYF
TGCAGTGCTAGAGATGGGCGGGGGAGCTCCTACGAGCAGTACTTC
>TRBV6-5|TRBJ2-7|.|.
CASRPLAQTYEQYF
TGTGCCAGCAGACCGCTAGCGCAGACCTACGAGCAGTACTTC
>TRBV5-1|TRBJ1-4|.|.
CASSLGTFEKLFF
TGCGCCAGCAGCCTCGGGACTTTCGAAAAACTGTTTTTT
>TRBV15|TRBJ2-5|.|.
CATSRDFQETQYF
TGTGCCACCAGCAGAGATTTCCAAGAGACCCAGTACTTC
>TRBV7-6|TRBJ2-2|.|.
CASRPGTLNTGELFF
TGTGCCAGCAGACCCGGGACACTTAACACCGGGGAGCTGTTTTTT
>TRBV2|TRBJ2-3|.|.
CASQERRDTQYF
TGTGCCAGCCAAGAGAGGAGGGATACGCAGTATTTT
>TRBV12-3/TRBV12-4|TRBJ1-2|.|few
CASGGGFNYGYTF
TGTGCCAGCGGAGGTGGTTTTAACTATGGCTACACCTTC
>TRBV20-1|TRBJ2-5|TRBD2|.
CSAREGLAGGGNEQYF
TGCAGTGCTAGGGAGGGACTAGCGGGGGGCGGAAATGAGCAGTACTTC
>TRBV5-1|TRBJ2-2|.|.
CASSSPRTVTGELFF
TGCGCCAGCAGCTCTCCACGGACAGTGACCGGGGAGCTGTTTTTT
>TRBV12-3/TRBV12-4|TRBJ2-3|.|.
CASSGWDVPHGTQYF
TGTGCCAGCAGTGGGTGGGACGTGCCGCATGGTACGCAGTATTTT
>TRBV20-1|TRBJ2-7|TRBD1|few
CSARGTGGGYEQYF
TGCAGTGCTCGAGGGACAGGGGGAGGGTACGAGCAGTACTTC
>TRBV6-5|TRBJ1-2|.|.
CASSAGQGNYGYTF
TGTGCCAGCAGTGCTGGTCAGGGAAACTATGGCTACACCTTC
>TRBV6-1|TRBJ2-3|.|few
CASSFTGTGTDTQYF
TGTGCCAGCAGTTTTACAGGGACCGGCACAGATACGCAGTATTTT
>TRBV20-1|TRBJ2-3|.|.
CSAPPGSRADTQYF
TGCAGTGCCCCCCCCGGCAGTCGGGCAGATACGCAGTATTTT
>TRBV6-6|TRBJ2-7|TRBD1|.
CASSYAPGTGGNEQYF
TGTGCCAGCAGTTACGCGCCCGGGACAGGGGGCAACGAGCAGTACTTC
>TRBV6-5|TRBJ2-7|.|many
CASCESTEGEQYF
TGTGCCAGCTGCGAGTCAACGGAGGGAGAGCAGTACTTC
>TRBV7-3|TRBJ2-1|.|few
CASSASPTVEQFF
TGTGCCAGCAGCGCCTCACCCACGGTGGAGCAGTTCTTC
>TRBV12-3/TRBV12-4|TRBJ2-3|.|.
CASQLTDTQYF
TGTGCCAGCCAACTTACAGATACGCAGTATTTT
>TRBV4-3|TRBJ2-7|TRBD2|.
CASSQDLLAREDEQYF
TGCGCCAGCAGCCAAGATCTACTAGCCCGGGAGGATGAGCAGTACTTC
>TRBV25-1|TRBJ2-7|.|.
CASSFDRSEQYF
TGTGCCAGCAGTTTTGACCGATCGGAGCAGTACTTC
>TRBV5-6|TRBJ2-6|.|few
CASTAVSGANVLTF
TGTGCCAGCACCGCGGTCTCTGGGGCCAACGTCCTGACTTTC
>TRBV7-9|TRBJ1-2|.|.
CASNLTDRGGYTF
TGTGCCAGCAACTTAACGGACAGAGGTGGCTACACCTTC